This T cell receptor (beta chain) originates from a study of spatial heterogeneity in lung cancer. Whole-study context: The study found that TCR transcript counts in tumor regions correlated strongly with a matched bulk RNA-seq T cell module score. Study-level points and caveats: How many expanded intratumoral alpha and beta TCRs were present tracked the tumor mutation count, which was a count of nonsynonymous mutations. As ubiquitous and regional nonsynonymous mutations varied, counts of ubiquitous and regional expanded TCRs tracked them, respectively.

TCRdb independently ran MiXCR on the 5' RACE reads; one entry per CDR3 protein. The data show a few thousand distinct CDR3 sequences, more than 15% seen once. As for time point: sample taken at primary tumor resection. More than 70 TRACERx patients with early, untreated non-small cell lung cancer donated samples. No cell sorting; template was whole RNA from tumor, lung tissue or PBMC. The CDR3 runs 12 residues. The V and J ends lost 6 bases and 3 bases respectively, with 9 bases between them. In regard to this clonotype: Its cognate antigen is unknown.

The chain carries TRBV12-3 or TRBV12-4 and TRBJ2-7, with unresolved D. Sample: lung tumor tissue, taken at surgery. The sequence derives from a male donor with early-stage non-small cell lung cancer. CDR3: CASSQSNYEQYF. In DNA, the CDR3 is TGTGCCAGCAGCCAGTCCAACTACGAGCAGTACTTC.